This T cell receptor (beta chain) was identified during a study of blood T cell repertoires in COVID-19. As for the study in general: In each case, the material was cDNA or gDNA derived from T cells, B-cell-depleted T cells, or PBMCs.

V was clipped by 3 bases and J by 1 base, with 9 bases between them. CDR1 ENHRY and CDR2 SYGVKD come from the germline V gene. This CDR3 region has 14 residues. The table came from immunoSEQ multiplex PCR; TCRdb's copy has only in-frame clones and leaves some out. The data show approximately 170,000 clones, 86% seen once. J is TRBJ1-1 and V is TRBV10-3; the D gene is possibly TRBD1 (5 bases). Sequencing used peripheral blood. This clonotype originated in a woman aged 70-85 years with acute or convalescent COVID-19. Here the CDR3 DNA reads TGTGCCATCAGTGACAGGACACCGAACACTGAAGCTTTCTTT. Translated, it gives CAISDRTPNTEAFF.